This entry lists 11 T cell receptor beta chains sequenced from one sample in a study of T cells after yellow fever vaccination. TCRdb processed the 5' RACE reads anew with MiXCR; each CDR3 protein has one entry. The data hold roughly 340,000 distinct CDR3 sequences, with 3.5% to 4.5% observed a single time. The input for sequencing was PBMCs, taken 5 days after the yellow fever booster vaccination. The receptors originated from a man between 18 and 29 years old who received the YFV17D yellow fever vaccine.

This clonotype has a count of ten or more. The V and J genes are TRBV5-1 and TRBJ2-3; D may correspond to TRBD1 or TRBD2 (5 bases each). The CDR3 has 13 residues. CDR1 is SGHRS, CDR2 YFSETQ, per germline. Trimming stripped 5 bases from V and 6 bases from J, with 13 bases between. The CDR3 DNA reads TGCGCCAGCAGGGGGGACCCCACCGATACGCAGTATTTT. Its translation: CASRGDPTDTQYF.

The table lists this clonotype with a few counts. V usage is TRBV6-1 and J usage is TRBJ2-3; 9 nucleotides line up with TRBD2. This CDR3 contains 15 residues. The V gene end was trimmed by 6 bases and the J gene end by 4 bases; junction bases not matched to a gene: 8. Germline V gene data show CDR1 as MNHNS and CDR2 as SASEGT. As DNA, the CDR3 is TGTGCCAGCAGCGCCGGGACTAGCTATTCAGATACGCAGTATTTT. It translates to CASSAGTSYSDTQYF.

This clonotype was recorded a few times. Written as DNA, the CDR3 is TGCAGTGCTAGGTCGGGCCCAGCGGAGGGGACCCAGTACTTC. Translation gives CSARSGPAEGTQYF. The chain employs TRBV20-1 and TRBJ2-5; perhaps TRBD2 as D (6 bases). The V gene lost 3 bases and the J gene lost 7 bases, with 18 bases spanning the gap. The germline V gene encodes CDR1 DFQATT and CDR2 SNEGSKA (reference sequence). CDR3 size: 14 residues.

This chain connects TRBV11-2 to TRBJ2-2; tentatively, D is TRBD1 (6 bases). CDR1 SGHAT and CDR2 FQNNGV come from the germline V gene. This CDR3 contains 13 residues. Trimming stripped 3 bases from V and 6 bases from J, with 8 bases between. CDR3 sequence: CASSFWTAGELFF. As DNA, the CDR3 is TGTGCCAGCAGCTTCTGGACAGCCGGGGAGCTGTTTTTT.

This clonotype was detected only a few times. This chain uses TRBV15 with TRBJ2-3; unclear D gene. V dropped 0 bases and J dropped 6 bases, with 7 bases sitting between them. CDR3 size: 13 residues. Per the germline V gene, CDR1 is LNHNV and CDR2 is YYDKDF (reference sequence). This CDR3 reads CATSRDSPDTQYF. DNA of the CDR3: TGTGCCACCAGCAGAGATTCCCCCGATACGCAGTATTTT.

In its sample, this clonotype was seen many times. The chain joins TRBV12-3 or TRBV12-4 to TRBJ1-2; no clear D gene. The CDR3 extends over 11 amino acids. Trimming took off 3 bases at V and 8 bases at J, with 7 bases between the two ends. The CDR3 sequence: CASSFDVGYTF. CDR3 nucleotides: TGTGCCAGCAGTTTTGACGTCGGCTACACCTTC.

This clonotype was seen more than once but under ten times. The rearrangement links TRBV6-2 or TRBV6-3 to TRBJ2-5; D unclear. V lost 5 bases and J 4 bases, leaving 17 bases between the germline ends. The CDR3 has 15 residues. In germline, CDR1 is MNHEY, CDR2 SVGEGT. The CDR3, as DNA: TGTGCCAGCAGTACCCCTTCTAATTGGGTAGAGACCCAGTACTTC. Translated, it gives CASSTPSNWVETQYF.

The chain employs TRBV27 and TRBJ2-5; D gene ambiguous. CDR3 length: 13 residues. The germline V and J ends were trimmed by 1 base and 3 bases, with 6 bases remaining between them. Per the germline V gene, CDR1 is MNHEY and CDR2 is SMNVEV (reference sequence). The CDR3 region has the DNA TGTGCCAGCAGTTTATACCCAAAAGAGACCCAGTACTTC. It is translated as CASSLYPKETQYF.

There are a few counts of this clonotype. This chain joins TRBV20-1 and TRBJ1-6; 11 bases line up with TRBD1. J lost 8 bases, V lost 3 bases, and 3 bases had no gene match. CDR1 and CDR2 from the germline V gene are DFQATT and SNEGSKA (reference sequence). The CDR3 has 14 amino acids. CDR3 sequence reads: CSASRGQGDSPLHF. The CDR3 nucleotides read TGCAGTGCTAGTAGGGGACAGGGGGATTCACCCCTCCACTTT.

The CDR3 loop reads CASSAGLRGNTIYF. The CDR3 nucleotides are TGTGCCAGCAGCGCCGGACTGAGGGGAAACACCATATATTTT. The gene calls are TRBV11-2 and TRBJ1-3, with D unresolved. The V end was cut by 5 bases, the J end by 4 bases, with 12 bases between. Germline loops: CDR1 SGHAT, CDR2 FQNNGV. The length of the CDR3 is 14 residues. The variable domain in full, with the rest retrieved from reference TRBV11-2 and TRBJ1-3, is EAGVAQSPRYKIIEKRQSVAFWCNPISGHATLYWYQQILGQGPKLLIQFQNNGVVDDSQLPKDRFSAERLKGVDSTLKIQPAKLEDSAVYLCASSAGLRGNTIYFGEGSWLTVV.

This clonotype was recorded many times. The rearrangement links TRBV7-8 to TRBJ2-5; 8 bases fit TRBD2. The ends lost 4 bases at V and 5 bases at J; junction bases unmatched: 9. The germline gives CDR1 SGHVS, CDR2 FQNEAQ. The CDR3 consists of 15 residues. The CDR3 spells CASSSTGGAGETQYF. The CDR3 nucleotides are TGTGCCAGCAGCTCCACCGGGGGGGCCGGGGAGACCCAGTACTTC.